The sample holds one count of the clone carrying this T cell receptor (beta chain). Antigen unknown. The data stem from a study of a mutant IDH1 vaccine in newly diagnosed glioma. The CDR3 runs 13 residues. The germline V gene has CDR1 MNHNS and CDR2 SASEGT. Trimming removed 6 bases from V and 6 bases from J; junction bases left unmatched: 7. Profiled with immunoSEQ multiplex PCR; TCRdb holds only in-frame clones, not every one. In the table there are roughly 51,000 clones, less than 85% of which are singletons. Documented time point: week 5, during vaccination. Doses of 300 ug of mutant IDH1 20-mer peptide were given with topical imiquimod. Findings of the study overall: Pseudoprogression seemingly bore no relation to changes in top peripheral T cell clonotypes.

This TCR was sampled from a woman aged 18-29 years with glioma. Some clones in this sample may be carry-over from other donors' samples. The chain is built from TRBV6-1 and TRBJ1-1, with 7 bases that match TRBD1. The sample in question was PBMCs, obtained from a glioma patient whose treatment included an IDH1 peptide vaccine. The CDR3, as DNA: TGTGCCAGCAGCCCAACAGGGGTGGCTGAAGCTTTCTTT. Translation: CASSPTGVAEAFF.